This TCR beta chain was found in a study of identical twins. Study-wide results and limits: Zero-insertion analyses might be partly confounded by invariant T cells like MAIT and iNKT. Cross-sectional statistical analysis, not tracking of the same donors, underpinned the conclusions. Models, which agreed with sharing between unrelated individuals, nonetheless underestimated the out-of-frame TCR alpha sharing seen in monozygotic twins.

Template switching, a step in the protocol, added a universal primer site, and cDNA carried unique molecular identifiers. In TCRdb, the 5' RACE reads were re-called with MiXCR into one record per CDR3 protein. This repertoire shows some 1,600,000 distinct CDR3 sequences, less than 35% found once; its top ten account for over 0.25%. As concerns this clonotype: As yet, its antigen is unknown.

CDR3 length: 13 residues. The junction had 5 bases not matched to a gene; V was cut back by 6 bases and J by 6 bases. CDR1 is SNHLY and CDR2 is FYNNEI in the germline V gene. Material: cord blood. This TCR derives from a newborn girl in good health. The V and J genes are TRBV2 and TRBJ2-1; 7 bases are shared with TRBD1. In DNA, the CDR3 is TGTGCCAGCAGGGCAGGGGGTCGCAATGAGCAGTTCTTC. This encodes CASRAGGRNEQFF.